The 20 T cell receptor beta chains presented below share a single source sample, sequenced in a study of blood T cell repertoires in COVID-19. Assay used: immunoSEQ multiplex PCR; TCRdb lists only in-frame clones, some missing. The sample contains hundreds of thousands of clones, roughly 80% of which appear only once. Sequenced: peripheral blood. These receptors all stem from a woman of 80 years or more with acute or convalescent COVID-19.

The chain combines TRBV2 with TRBJ2-2; unclear D gene. Germline V gives CDR1 SNHLY, CDR2 FYNNEI. This CDR3 region has 11 residues. Trimming took 2 bases from V and 8 from J, leaving 3 bases between them. DNA of the CDR3: TGTGCCAGCAGTGAACAGGGGGAGCTGTTTTTT. Translating gives CASSEQGELFF.

This clone has more than one count but fewer than ten. This chain links TRBV20-1 with TRBJ2-1, with TRBD2 matching over 11 bases. Germline values: CDR1 DFQATT, CDR2 SNEGSKA (reference sequence). The CDR3 has 16 residues. Trimming took 3 bases from V and 5 from J; bases not matched to a gene: 9. The CDR3 DNA reads as TGCAGTGCTAGTCTCCCGGGACTAGCGGTACACAATGAGCAGTTCTTC. It encodes CSASLPGLAVHNEQFF.

The chain recombines TRBV4-1 with TRBJ2-3; 11 bases align to TRBD2. Trimming removed 0 bases from V and 3 bases from J; junction bases left unmatched: 8. The CDR3 has 18 residues. From germline, CDR1 is MGHRA and CDR2 YSYEKL. CDR3 protein: CASSQDLLAGGETDTQYF. The CDR3 region has the DNA TGCGCCAGCAGCCAAGATCTCCTAGCGGGGGGTGAGACAGATACGCAGTATTTT.

The chain employs TRBV10-3 and TRBJ2-2; no clear D gene. Germline lookup yields CDR1 ENHRY and CDR2 SYGVKD. The V gene lost 7 bases and the J gene lost 2 bases, with 14 bases spanning the gap. The CDR3 has 15 amino acids. The CDR3 DNA follows: TGTGCCATCAAAAACGGCGGAGCAAACACCGGGGAGCTGTTTTTT. It codes for CAIKNGGANTGELFF.

Comments on this clone: A read error may produce the germline difference seen at one junction end. The chain carries TRBV7-7 and TRBJ2-2; 8 bases are shared with TRBD2. The CDR3 is 17 amino acids. Germline V gene sequence: CDR1 SSHAT, CDR2 FNYEAQ (reference sequence). CDR3: CASSLAPGGSNTGELFF. CDR3 DNA sequence: TGTGCTAGCAGCTTAGCACCGGGAGGGTCGAACACCGGGGAGCTGTTTTTT.

This clone has a handful of counts. V and J are TRBV14 and TRBJ2-5; the match to TRBD2 covers 12 bases. There are 16 residues in the CDR3. Germline loops: CDR1 SGHDN, CDR2 FVKESK. Unmatched junction bases numbered 7, after V lost 4 bases and J lost 4 bases. DNA for the CDR3: TGTGCCAGCAGCCGCCTAGCGGGAGGGCCGGCAGAGACCCAGTACTTC. Its protein is CASSRLAGGPAETQYF.

This clone turned up a few times. V usage is TRBV27 and J usage is TRBJ1-6, with D possibly being TRBD1 (6 bases). This CDR3 is built from 16 residues. Trimming took off 6 bases at V and 3 bases at J, with 15 bases between the two ends. In germline, CDR1 is MNHEY, CDR2 SMNVEV (reference sequence). CDR3 sequence (DNA): TGTGCCAGCAGAGACAGGTCACCAAGCTATAATTCACCCCTCCACTTT. Residues: CASRDRSPSYNSPLHF.

The chain joins TRBV11-2 to TRBJ1-2, with D possibly TRBD1 on 5 matching bases. The V gene lost 5 bases and the J gene lost 3 bases, with 22 bases spanning the gap. The CDR3 sequence is 17 residues long. Germline V lookup: CDR1 SGHAT, CDR2 FQNNGV. The CDR3 region is CASSPRGTYSYYYGYTF. The CDR3 nucleotides read TGTGCCAGCAGCCCAAGAGGGACTTACTCCTACTACTATGGCTACACCTTC.

The chain uses TRBV3-1 (or the pseudogene TRBV3-2) and TRBJ1-2, with TRBD1 matching 10 bases. V dropped 4 bases and J dropped 6; count of bases not matched to a gene: 8. The CDR3 consists of 15 residues. CDR1 LGHDT and CDR2 YNNKEL come from the germline V gene (reference sequence). CDR3 in DNA: TGTGCCAGCAGCCCCTATGCAGGACAGGGGGATGGCTACACCTTC. Protein sequence: CASSPYAGQGDGYTF.

The chain is built from TRBV9 and TRBJ2-3; 8 positions agree with TRBD2. Losses at the gene ends were 4 bases for V and 1 base for J; bases not matched to a gene: 11. Germline CDR1 and CDR2: SGDLS and YYNGEE. The CDR3 is 17 amino acids. CDR3 region: CASSLTFNSGGTDTQYF. As DNA, the CDR3 is TGTGCCAGCAGCCTGACTTTTAATAGCGGGGGCACAGATACGCAGTATTTT.

This clone was picked up one time. The V gene is TRBV27, the J gene TRBJ1-5; TRBD1 is a possible D gene (6 bases). V dropped 6 bases and J dropped 3 bases, with 15 bases sitting between them. This CDR3 has 15 amino acids. The germline V gene has CDR1 MNHEY and CDR2 SMNVEV (reference sequence). The CDR3 region is CASSPLQGHNQPQHF. Written as DNA, the CDR3 is TGTGCCAGCAGCCCATTACAGGGACACAATCAGCCCCAGCATTTT.

This clone was observed a handful of times. This chain links TRBV7-3 with TRBJ1-5, with D maybe TRBD1 (6 bases). The V end lost 5 bases, the J end lost 9 bases, and 14 bases lay between the germline ends. The CDR3 runs to 13 residues. Germline V lookup: CDR1 SGHTA, CDR2 FQGTGA. CDR3 protein: CASSLTGQGPQHF. The CDR3 nucleotides read TGTGCCAGCAGCCTGACAGGTCAAGGGCCCCAGCATTTT.

This clone was seen only a few times. The rearrangement joins TRBV19 to TRBJ1-5; a weak D match, TRBD1 (6 bases). The V end lost 9 bases, the J end lost 0 bases, and 12 bases lay between the germline ends. The V gene's germline CDR1 is LNHDA and CDR2 SQIVND (reference sequence). CDR3 length equals 14 residues. The CDR3 loop reads CASGTLYSNQPQHF. The DNA for the CDR3 is TGTGCCAGCGGGACACTGTATAGCAATCAGCCCCAGCATTTT.

The chain carries TRBV19 and TRBJ1-5; D is unresolved. This CDR3 contains 13 residues. V was pared by 6 bases and J by 5 bases, with 11 bases between. From germline, CDR1 is LNHDA and CDR2 SQIVND (reference sequence). This CDR3 is CASSEAVDQPQHF. The CDR3 region has the DNA TGTGCCAGTAGCGAAGCGGTGGATCAGCCCCAGCATTTT. Full variable domain (rest looked up from reference TRBV19 and TRBJ1-5): DGGITQSPKYLFRKEGQNVTLSCEQNLNHDAMYWYRQDPGQGLRLIYYSQIVNDFQKGDIAEGYSVSREKKESFPLTVTSAQKNPTAFYLCASSEAVDQPQHFGDGTRLSIL.

The rearrangement links TRBV4-2 to TRBJ2-2, with TRBD2 identical over 8 bases. The germline V gene encodes CDR1 LGHNA and CDR2 YNFKEQ. V was pared by 8 bases and J by 5 bases, with 13 bases of the junction left unmatched. The CDR3 has 16 amino acids. The DNA of the CDR3 is TGTGCCAGCCGGGAGGGGGAGGCTTCGGGAACCGGGGAGCTGTTTTTT. Translating it yields CASREGEASGTGELFF.

This chain uses TRBV7-2 with TRBJ1-3; 7 nucleotides match TRBD1. The trim removed 5 bases at V and 1 base at J, leaving 8 bases unmatched. This CDR3 has 16 amino acids. Germline loops: CDR1 SGHTA, CDR2 FQGNSA. Here the CDR3 reads CASSPETGASGNTIYF. The CDR3 DNA follows: TGTGCCAGCAGCCCAGAAACAGGGGCATCTGGAAACACCATATATTTT.

This sequence joins TRBV5-6 and TRBJ2-5, with D maybe TRBD1 (5 bases). Germline-derived CDR1 and CDR2 are SGHDT and YYEEEE. The CDR3 covers 15 residues. With 2 bases removed from V and 1 base from J, the gap between germline ends came to 12 bases. CDR3 region: CASSFYSDSQETQYF. CDR3 DNA: TGTGCCAGCAGCTTCTATTCCGACAGCCAAGAGACCCAGTACTTC.

This clone was seen only a few times. The chain joins TRBV7-2 to TRBJ2-7; no clear D. The CDR3 runs to 12 residues. V was pared by 5 bases and J by 2 bases, with 7 bases between. CDR1 is SGHTA, CDR2 FQGNSA, per germline. DNA of the CDR3: TGTGCCAGCAGCCCTAGAGCCTACGAGCAGTACTTC. This encodes CASSPRAYEQYF.

The V gene is TRBV6-5, the J gene TRBJ2-1, with 9 bases lining up with TRBD2. Germline V gene lookup returns CDR1 MNHEY and CDR2 SVGAGI. This CDR3 contains 15 residues. V shed 6 bases, J shed 5 bases, and the junction held 8 bases outside the gene matches. The CDR3 loop reads CASSQGLARNNEQFF. DNA for the CDR3: TGTGCCAGCAGCCAGGGACTAGCTCGGAACAATGAGCAGTTCTTC.

This clone was seen more than once but under ten times. The CDR3 DNA reads as TGTGCCAGCAGCTTAACCCCCCCCTACTCCTACGAGCAGTACTTC. As protein: CASSLTPPYSYEQYF. The chain has TRBV11-2 and TRBJ2-7; no clear D. The CDR3 loop spans 15 amino acids. V dropped 2 bases and J dropped 0 bases, with 11 bases sitting between them. CDR1 is SGHAT, CDR2 FQNNGV, per germline.